This TCR beta chain was captured by sequencing in a study of T cell responses to AZD1222 COVID-19 vaccine. Regarding the study as a whole: Regions 160-218 and 743-854 held dominance among vaccine-associated CD4 TCRs, which spanned spike.

CDR3 size: 14 residues. Trimming removed 8 bases at V and 0 bases at J, with 13 bases between. The V gene's germline CDR1 is MGHRA and CDR2 YSYEKL. The table came from immunoSEQ multiplex PCR; TCRdb's copy has only in-frame clones and leaves some out. The data show around 170,000 clones, with 85% to 95% seen just once and less than 5.5% held by the top ten. Note on this clone: Its antigen remains unknown.

This clonotype originated in an adult in good health. The sample was peripheral blood, taken on day 0 of AZD1222 vaccination. This chain connects TRBV4-1 to TRBJ1-1; weak D call: TRBD1 (6 bases). The CDR3 nucleotides read TGCGCCAGCGGAAAGGGGACAATGAACACTGAAGCTTTCTTT. Translation: CASGKGTMNTEAFF.